This TCR beta chain was captured by sequencing in a study of blood T cell repertoires in COVID-19. Study in general: COVID-19 samples collected from the United States, Italy and Spain covered acute and convalescent phases. From T cells, B-cell-depleted T cells, or PBMCs came the material, which was cDNA or gDNA.

Participants were aged about 18 to 89 years from 20 to 30 US areas. Each participant's cohort was designated according to participant-reported clinical history. The CDR3 runs to 15 residues. Germline CDR1 GTSNPN, CDR2 SVGIG (reference sequence). Trimming cost V 3 bases and J 8 bases; bases outside gene matches: 13. Sequenced by immunoSEQ multiplex PCR; TCRdb stores in-frame clones only, minus some. The table records about 200,000 clones, roughly 86% of them present only once. Sequenced input: PBMCs or T cells enriched from blood (not recorded which). The source is a man aged 35 to 55 with acute COVID-19. The V and J genes are TRBV30 and TRBJ1-2, with 9 bases identical to TRBD1. The CDR3 DNA follows: TGTGCCTGGAGCCGGGACAGGGCCCTAAGAAACGGCTACACCTTC. Its protein product is CAWSRDRALRNGYTF.